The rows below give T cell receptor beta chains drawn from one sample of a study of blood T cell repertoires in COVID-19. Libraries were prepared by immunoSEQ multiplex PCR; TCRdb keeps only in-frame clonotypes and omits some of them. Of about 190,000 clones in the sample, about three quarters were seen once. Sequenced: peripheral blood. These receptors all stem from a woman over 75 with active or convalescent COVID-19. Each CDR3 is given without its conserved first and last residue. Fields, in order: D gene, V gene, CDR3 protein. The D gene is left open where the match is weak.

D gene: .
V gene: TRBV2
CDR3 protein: ASTYDYEQY

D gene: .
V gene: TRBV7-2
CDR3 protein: ASSSRAVLGYT

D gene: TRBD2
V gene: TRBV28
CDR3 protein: ASSFRGLAGFEQY

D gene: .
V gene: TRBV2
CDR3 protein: ASQSGHGGNSPLH

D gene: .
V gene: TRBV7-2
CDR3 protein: ASSLVDGSSYEQY

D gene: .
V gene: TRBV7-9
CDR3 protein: APGRGSGNTIY

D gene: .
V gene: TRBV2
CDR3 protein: ASSGGQPQH

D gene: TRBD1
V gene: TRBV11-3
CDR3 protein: ASSLGGDSEAF

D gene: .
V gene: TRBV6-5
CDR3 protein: ASSYMSADTQY

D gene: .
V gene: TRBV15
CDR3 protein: ATSRPEIEAF

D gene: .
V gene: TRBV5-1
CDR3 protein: ASRQSPSEKLF